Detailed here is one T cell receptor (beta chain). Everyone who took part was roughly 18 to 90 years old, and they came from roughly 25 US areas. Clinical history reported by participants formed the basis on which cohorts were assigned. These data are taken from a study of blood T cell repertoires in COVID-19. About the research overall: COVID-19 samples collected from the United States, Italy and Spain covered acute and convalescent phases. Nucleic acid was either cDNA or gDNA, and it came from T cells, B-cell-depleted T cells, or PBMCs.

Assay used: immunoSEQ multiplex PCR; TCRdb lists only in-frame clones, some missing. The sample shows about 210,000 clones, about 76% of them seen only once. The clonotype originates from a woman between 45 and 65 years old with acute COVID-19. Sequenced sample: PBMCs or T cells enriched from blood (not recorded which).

CDR3 sequence (DNA): TGCAGCGTTGCAGGGGGGAGCAATGAGCAGTTCTTC. Translating it yields CSVAGGSNEQFF. The V call is TRBV29-1, the J call TRBJ2-1; D might be TRBD1 (7 bases). The CDR3 totals 12 residues. CDR1 is SQVTM, CDR2 ANQGSEA, per germline. V lost 4 bases and J lost 6, with 10 bases in between.